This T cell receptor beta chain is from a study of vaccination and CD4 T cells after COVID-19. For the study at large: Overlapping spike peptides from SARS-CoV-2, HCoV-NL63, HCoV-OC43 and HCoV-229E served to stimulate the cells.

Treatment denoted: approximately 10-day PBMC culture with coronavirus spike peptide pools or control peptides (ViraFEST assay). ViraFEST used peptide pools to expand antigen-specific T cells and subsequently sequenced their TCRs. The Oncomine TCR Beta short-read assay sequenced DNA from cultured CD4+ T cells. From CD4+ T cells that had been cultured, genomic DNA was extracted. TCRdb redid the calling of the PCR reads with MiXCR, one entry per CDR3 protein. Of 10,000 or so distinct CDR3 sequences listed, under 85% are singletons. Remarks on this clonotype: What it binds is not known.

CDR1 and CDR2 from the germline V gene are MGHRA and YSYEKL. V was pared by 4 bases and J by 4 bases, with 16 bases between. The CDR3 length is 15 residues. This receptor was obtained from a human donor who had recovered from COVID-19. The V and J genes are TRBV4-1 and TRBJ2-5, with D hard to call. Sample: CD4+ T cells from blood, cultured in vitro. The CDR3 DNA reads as TGCGCCAGCAGCCTGGCTGAGCCAGGATCAGAGACCCAGTACTTC. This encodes CASSLAEPGSETQYF.